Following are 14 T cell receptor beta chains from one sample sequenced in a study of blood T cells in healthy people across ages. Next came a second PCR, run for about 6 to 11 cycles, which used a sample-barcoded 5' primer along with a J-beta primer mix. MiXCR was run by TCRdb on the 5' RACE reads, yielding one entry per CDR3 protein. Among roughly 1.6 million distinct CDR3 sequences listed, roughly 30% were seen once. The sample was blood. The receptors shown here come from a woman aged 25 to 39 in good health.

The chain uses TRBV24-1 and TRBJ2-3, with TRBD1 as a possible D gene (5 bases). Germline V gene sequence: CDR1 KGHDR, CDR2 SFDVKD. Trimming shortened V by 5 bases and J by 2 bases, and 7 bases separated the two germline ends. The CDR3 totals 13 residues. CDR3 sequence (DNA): TGTGCCACCAGTGGGGGCCTCACAGATACGCAGTATTTT. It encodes CATSGGLTDTQYF.

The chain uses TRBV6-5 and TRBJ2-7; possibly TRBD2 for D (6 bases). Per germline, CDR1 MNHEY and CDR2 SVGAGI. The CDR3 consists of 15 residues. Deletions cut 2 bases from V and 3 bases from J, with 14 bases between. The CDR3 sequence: CASSYGRGWGYEQYF. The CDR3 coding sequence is TGTGCCAGCAGTTACGGGCGGGGATGGGGCTACGAGCAGTACTTC.

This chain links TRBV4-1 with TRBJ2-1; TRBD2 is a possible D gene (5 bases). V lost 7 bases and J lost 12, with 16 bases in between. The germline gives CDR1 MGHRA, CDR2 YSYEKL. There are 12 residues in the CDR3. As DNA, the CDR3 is TGCGCCAGCAAAGGAGGTGTCCATGGGCAGTTCTTC. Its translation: CASKGGVHGQFF.

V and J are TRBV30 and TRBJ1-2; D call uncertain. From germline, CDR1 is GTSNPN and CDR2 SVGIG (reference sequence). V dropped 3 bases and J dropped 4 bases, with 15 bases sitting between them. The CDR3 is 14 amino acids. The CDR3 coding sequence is TGTGCCTGGAGGGTTTACACCACCGGCTATGGCTACACCTTC. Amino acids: CAWRVYTTGYGYTF. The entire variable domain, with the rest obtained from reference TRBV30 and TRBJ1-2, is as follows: SQTIHQWPATLVQPVGSPLSLECTVEGTSNPNLYWYRQAAGRGLQLLFYSVGIGQISSEVPQNLSASRPQDRQFILSSKKLLLSDSGFYLCAWRVYTTGYGYTFGSGTRLTVV.

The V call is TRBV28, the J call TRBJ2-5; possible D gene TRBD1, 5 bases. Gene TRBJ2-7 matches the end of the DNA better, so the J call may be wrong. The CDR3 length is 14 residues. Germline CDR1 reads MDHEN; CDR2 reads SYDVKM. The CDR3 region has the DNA TGTGCCAGCAGTTTCCACAGGAACACCTACGAGCAGTACTTC. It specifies CASSFHRNTYEQYF.

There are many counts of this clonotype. Here the CDR3 DNA reads TGTGCCAGCAGTGAAGGAAGTGTGGAAACCCCCGAGCAGTACTTC. Its protein is CASSEGSVETPEQYF. The chain employs TRBV6-1 and TRBJ2-7; D not resolved. This CDR3 is 15 amino acids long. Germline-derived CDR1 and CDR2 are MNHNS and SASEGT. V was cut by 1 base and J by 6 bases, with 16 bases left in between.

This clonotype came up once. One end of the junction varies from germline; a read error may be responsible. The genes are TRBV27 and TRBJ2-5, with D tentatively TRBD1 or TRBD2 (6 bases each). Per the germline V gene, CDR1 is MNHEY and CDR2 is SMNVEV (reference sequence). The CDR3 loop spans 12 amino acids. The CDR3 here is CVSSEGGETQYF. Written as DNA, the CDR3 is TGTGTCAGCAGCGAGGGGGGAGAGACCCAGTACTTC.

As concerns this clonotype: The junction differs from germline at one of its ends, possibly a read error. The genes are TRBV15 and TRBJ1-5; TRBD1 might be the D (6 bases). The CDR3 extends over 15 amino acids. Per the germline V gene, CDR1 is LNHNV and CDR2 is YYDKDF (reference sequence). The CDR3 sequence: CATSEEDRFNQPRHF. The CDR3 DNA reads TGTGCCACCAGCGAGGAGGACAGATTCAATCAGCCCCGGCATTTT.

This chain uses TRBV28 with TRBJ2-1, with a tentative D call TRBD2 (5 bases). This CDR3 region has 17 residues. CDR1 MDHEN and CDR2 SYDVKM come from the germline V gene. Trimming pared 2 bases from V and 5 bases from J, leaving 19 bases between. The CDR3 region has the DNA TGTGCCAGCAGTTTACCCGCAGTCGGGGAATGGGACAATGAGCAGTTCTTC. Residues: CASSLPAVGEWDNEQFF.

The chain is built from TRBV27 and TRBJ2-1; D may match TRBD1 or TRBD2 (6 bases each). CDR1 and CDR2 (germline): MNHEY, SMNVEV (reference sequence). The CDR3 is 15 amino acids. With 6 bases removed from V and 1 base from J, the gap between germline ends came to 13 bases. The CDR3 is CASRILGGSYNEQFF. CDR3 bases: TGTGCCAGCAGGATCTTAGGGGGGTCCTACAATGAGCAGTTCTTC.

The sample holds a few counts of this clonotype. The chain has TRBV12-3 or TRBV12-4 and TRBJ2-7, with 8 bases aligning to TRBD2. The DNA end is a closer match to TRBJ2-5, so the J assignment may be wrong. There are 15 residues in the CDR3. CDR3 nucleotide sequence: TGTGCCAGCAGTCGACTACCGGGACTAGAAGGGACCCAGTACTTC. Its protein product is CASSRLPGLEGTQYF.

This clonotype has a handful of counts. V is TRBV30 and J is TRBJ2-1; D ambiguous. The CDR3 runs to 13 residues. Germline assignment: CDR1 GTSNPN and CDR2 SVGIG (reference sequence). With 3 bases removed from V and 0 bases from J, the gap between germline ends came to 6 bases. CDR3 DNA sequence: TGTGCCTGGAGGGAAAACTCCTACAATGAGCAGTTCTTC. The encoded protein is CAWRENSYNEQFF.

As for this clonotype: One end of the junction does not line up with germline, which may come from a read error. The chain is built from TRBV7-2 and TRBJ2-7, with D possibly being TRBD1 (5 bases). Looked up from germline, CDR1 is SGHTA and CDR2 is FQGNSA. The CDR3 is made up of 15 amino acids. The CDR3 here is CASSLEGLRAYKQYF. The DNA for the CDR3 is TGTGCCAGCAGCTTAGAAGGCCTCAGGGCCTACAAGCAGTACTTC.

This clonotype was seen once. The CDR3 protein is CASSFERGWAGELFF. CDR3 nucleotides: TGTGCCAGCAGTTTTGAAAGGGGTTGGGCCGGGGAGCTGTTTTTT. The rearrangement links TRBV12-3 or TRBV12-4 to TRBJ2-2; a weak D match, TRBD1 (5 bases). This CDR3 is built from 15 residues. Trimming shortened V by 3 bases and J by 6 bases, and 14 bases separated the two germline ends.